The 15 T cell receptor beta chains below were found in one sample sequenced in a study of PD-1 blockade in classical Hodgkin lymphoma. Exposure to brentuximab vedotin varied, and each patient had relapsed following autologous stem cell transplantation. TCRdb's table, derived via immunoSEQ multiplex PCR, lists solely in-frame clones and lacks some. The table shows 84,000 or so clones, with around 90% occurring only once. This specimen was peripheral blood mononuclear cells (PBMCs), taken before the second cycle of nivolumab. These receptors were collected from a human donor with classical Hodgkin lymphoma.

The chain couples TRBV7-9 to TRBJ2-2, with 11 positions matching TRBD2. The germline V gene encodes CDR1 SEHNR and CDR2 FQNEAQ (reference sequence). V lost 2 bases to trimming and J lost 2 bases; unmatched junction nucleotides: 7. The CDR3 has 18 residues. CDR3 DNA: TGTGCCAGCAGCTTAACACCGGGACTAGCGGATAACACCGGGGAGCTGTTTTTT. It is translated as CASSLTPGLADNTGELFF.

The gene calls are TRBV2 and TRBJ2-1, with a weak D call TRBD1 (6 bases). V gave up 4 bases and J gave up 6 bases, with 16 bases separating them. The CDR3 sequence is 15 residues long. Germline V gene data show CDR1 as SNHLY and CDR2 as FYNNEI. CDR3 loop: CASSALQGPINEQFF. In DNA form, the CDR3 reads TGTGCCAGCAGTGCACTGCAGGGGCCTATCAATGAGCAGTTCTTC.

The rearrangement joins TRBV7-6 to TRBJ2-3; 15 nucleotides align to TRBD2. V shed 1 base, J shed 2 bases, and the junction held 10 bases outside the gene matches. This CDR3 has 20 amino acids. Germline CDR1 SGHVS, CDR2 FNYEAQ. This chain's CDR3 is CASSLGGPGLAGGITDTQYF. The CDR3 DNA sequence: TGTGCCAGCAGCTTAGGGGGCCCGGGACTAGCGGGAGGTATCACAGATACGCAGTATTTT.

The chain has TRBV5-1 and TRBJ2-3; D may be TRBD2 (6 bases). The V gene's germline CDR1 is SGHRS and CDR2 YFSETQ. The CDR3 length is 16 residues. With 4 bases removed from V and 0 bases from J, the gap between germline ends came to 15 bases. The CDR3 DNA is TGCGCCAGCAGCGCGCGGGACCGTTCTAGCACAGATACGCAGTATTTT. Amino acids: CASSARDRSSTDTQYF.

This chain connects TRBV6-5 to TRBJ1-1, with D possibly TRBD1 on 5 matching bases. The V gene's germline CDR1 is MNHEY and CDR2 SVGAGI. Deletions cut 2 bases from V and 0 bases from J, with 10 bases between. The CDR3 length is 15 residues. The CDR3 DNA sequence: TGTGCCAGCAGTTACGTAGGGGACCTGAACACTGAAGCTTTCTTT. Its protein is CASSYVGDLNTEAFF.

The chain links TRBV30 to TRBJ2-1; 12 nucleotides line up with TRBD2. V lost 4 bases, J lost 6 bases, and 13 bases stayed unmatched. Germline V gene sequence: CDR1 GTSNPN, CDR2 SVGIG (reference sequence). The CDR3 is 17 residues long. CDR3 in DNA: TGTGCCTGGAACGTTGGACCGGGACTAGCGGGTGTCAATGAGCAGTTCTTC. It yields the protein CAWNVGPGLAGVNEQFF.

Concerning this clone itself: The same CDR3 can be traced to other DNA sequences in this sample. The chain is built from TRBV27 and TRBJ2-7, with 8 bases fitting TRBD1. Germline V gives CDR1 MNHEY, CDR2 SMNVEV (reference sequence). With V trimmed by 5 bases and J by 3 bases, 6 bases remained unmatched. The CDR3 runs to 14 residues. CDR3 region: CASSPRTGNYEQYF. CDR3 coding DNA: TGTGCCAGCAGTCCCAGGACAGGGAACTACGAGCAGTACTTC.

The chain is built from TRBV5-4 and TRBJ1-4, with D maybe TRBD1 (6 bases). The CDR3 is 13 residues long. The germline V gene has CDR1 SGHNT and CDR2 YYREEE (reference sequence). Trimming took off 4 bases at V and 8 bases at J, with 12 bases between the two ends. The DNA of the CDR3 is TGTGCCAGCAGCCTACAGGGATGGGAAAAACTGTTTTTT. Its protein is CASSLQGWEKLFF.

This clone occurred once. The rearrangement uses TRBV9 and TRBJ2-1; D may be TRBD2 (6 bases). The CDR3 covers 18 residues. V lost 3 bases to trimming and J lost 6 bases, with 25 bases between them. The germline V gene encodes CDR1 SGDLS and CDR2 YYNGEE. DNA for the CDR3: TGTGCCAGCAGCGCAAATAAGGTGGGGAGGACATTGGGCAATGAGCAGTTCTTC. Its translation: CASSANKVGRTLGNEQFF.

This CDR3 is CASSPTPTGVKRSYNEQFF. The CDR3 bases are TGTGCCAGCAGCCCGACTCCTACGGGAGTAAAAAGGTCCTACAATGAGCAGTTCTTC. The V gene is TRBV21-1, the J gene TRBJ2-1; the table's D call, TRBD2, was not checked against the DNA. TRBV21-1 is shown as a pseudogene. This CDR3 is 19 amino acids long.

The V gene is TRBV29-1, the J gene TRBJ2-5; D not resolved. Germline V gives CDR1 SQVTM, CDR2 ANQGSEA. V was shortened by 6 bases and J by 8 bases, with 10 bases between the two germline ends. CDR3 size: 10 residues. Here the CDR3 reads CSVFENTQYF. The CDR3 DNA reads as TGCAGCGTGTTCGAAAATACCCAGTACTTC.

The chain recombines TRBV28 with TRBJ1-2; no clear D. The CDR3 is 13 amino acids. V lost 7 bases, J lost 7 bases, and 16 bases lay in between. CDR1 MDHEN and CDR2 SYDVKM come from the germline V gene. This CDR3 is CASTFLARGGYTF. The CDR3, as DNA: TGTGCCAGCACCTTCTTAGCCCGGGGTGGCTACACCTTC.

The chain is built from TRBV27 and TRBJ2-1; TRBD1 matches 8 bases. Unmatched junction bases numbered 2, after V lost 2 bases and J lost 5 bases. The CDR3 covers 14 residues. Germline CDR1 and CDR2: MNHEY and SMNVEV (reference sequence). The DNA of the CDR3 is TGTGCCAGCAGTTTAGGACAGGGAAACAATGAGCAGTTCTTC. Encoded protein: CASSLGQGNNEQFF.

The V gene is TRBV6-5, the J gene TRBJ2-7; possibly TRBD2 for D (6 bases). The CDR3 extends over 13 amino acids. Germline CDR1 is MNHEY and CDR2 is SVGAGI. The germline V and J ends were trimmed by 6 bases and 2 bases, with 11 bases remaining between them. The CDR3 nucleotides are TGTGCCAGCAGCAAGGGAGGCCCCTACGAGCAGTACTTC. Protein sequence: CASSKGGPYEQYF.

This clone appeared once. This chain links TRBV19 with TRBJ1-1; perhaps TRBD1 as D (5 bases). Trimming removed 6 bases from V and 2 bases from J, with 13 bases in between. Looked up from germline, CDR1 is LNHDA and CDR2 is SQIVND (reference sequence). The CDR3 spans 14 residues. CDR3 residues: CASRFEGPNTEAFF. CDR3 bases: TGTGCCAGTAGGTTTGAGGGGCCCAACACTGAAGCTTTCTTT.